This T cell receptor (beta chain) was documented in a study of PD-1 blockade in classical Hodgkin lymphoma. Study-wide results and limits: Diversity similar to that of newly diagnosed patients was seen at baseline in complete responders. Those patients who began receiving nivolumab less than 1 year after ASCT had lower diversity, and they were excluded. A significant rise in TCR diversity was seen by C4D1 for CD4+ cells but not for CD8+ cells.

Every patient relapsed after autologous stem cell transplantation, and brentuximab vedotin exposure varied. The CDR3 extends over 13 amino acids. Germline V CDR1 and CDR2: SGHTA, FQGTGA. V was clipped by 5 bases and J by 7 bases, with 14 bases between them. The data were produced by immunoSEQ multiplex PCR, yet TCRdb's version contains in-frame clones alone and is incomplete. This sample has 20,000 to 30,000 clones; approximately 80% occur once, and the top ten carry around 7.7%. Regarding this clone: Its antigen is unknown.

The chain is built from TRBV7-3 and TRBJ2-5; D not resolved. The specimen comprised peripheral blood mononuclear cells (PBMCs), sampled before the second cycle of nivolumab. The receptor was derived from a human donor with classical Hodgkin lymphoma. CDR3 sequence: CASSLEDGRTQYF. CDR3 in DNA: TGTGCCAGCAGCCTCGAGGACGGAAGGACCCAGTACTTC. The full variable domain, in which reference TRBV7-3 and TRBJ2-5 provide the parts outside the CDR3, is GAGVSQTPSNKVTEKGKYVELRCDPISGHTALYWYRQSLGQGPEFLIYFQGTGAADDSGLPNDRFFAVRPEGSVSTLKIQRTERGDSAVYLCASSLEDGRTQYFGPGTRLLVL.